The 14 T cell receptor beta chains below all came from one sample that was sequenced in a study of blood T cell repertoires in COVID-19. Sequencing used immunoSEQ multiplex PCR; TCRdb keeps in-frame clones, though not all of them. The sample records under 95,000 clones, about 90% being singletons. The sequenced sample consisted of peripheral blood. The receptors stem from an elderly man in a cohort sampled during active COVID-19.

This rearrangement joins TRBV12-1 to TRBJ1-5; the listed D gene, TRBD1, was not tested against the DNA. TRBV12-1 is tagged as a pseudogene. The length of the CDR3 is 18 residues. The CDR3, as DNA: TGTGCCAGCAGCGGAAGGGACAGGTCCACCTCTAGCAATCAGCCCCAGCATTTT. Encoded protein: CASSGRDRSTSSNQPQHF.

The chain couples TRBV3-1 (or the pseudogene TRBV3-2) to TRBJ2-7; 8 bases are a match to TRBD1. V lost 3 bases and J lost 3; bases outside the gene matches: 19. The CDR3 is 19 residues long. Germline V gene sequence: CDR1 LGHDT, CDR2 YNNKEL (reference sequence). CDR3 sequence: CASSHRRGHRGWKNYEQYF. CDR3 DNA: TGTGCCAGCAGCCATCGCAGGGGACACAGGGGGTGGAAGAACTACGAGCAGTACTTC.

The chain has TRBV7-2 and TRBJ2-3; TRBD1 is a possible D gene (6 bases). Trimming left V 2 bases short and J 7 bases short, with 16 bases between. Germline lookup yields CDR1 SGHTA and CDR2 FQGNSA. The length of the CDR3 is 15 residues. The DNA of the CDR3 is TGTGCCAGCAGCTTATGGTCCCAGGGGCCCCATACGCAGTATTTT. Protein product: CASSLWSQGPHTQYF.

In its sample, this clone was seen once. V usage is TRBV4-1 and J usage is TRBJ1-2; unclear D gene. The CDR3 runs 14 residues. Between the trimmed V and J ends, which lost 1 base and 4 bases, there was a span of 10 bases. Germline values: CDR1 MGHRA, CDR2 YSYEKL. In DNA form, the CDR3 reads TGCGCCAGCAGCCAAGGGGCCGCGACCTATGGCTACACCTTC. It is translated as CASSQGAATYGYTF.

This clone is a singleton in its sample. The chain is built from TRBV6-5 and TRBJ1-1; 7 bases line up with TRBD1. Germline CDR1 reads MNHEY; CDR2 reads SVGAGI. The CDR3 length is 14 residues. J lost 1 base, V lost 6 bases, and 5 bases had no gene match. The CDR3: CASRLGQPNTEAFF. The DNA for the CDR3 is TGTGCCAGCAGACTGGGACAGCCGAACACTGAAGCTTTCTTT.

This rearrangement joins TRBV14 to TRBJ2-5; 7 nucleotides align to TRBD1. From germline, CDR1 is SGHDN and CDR2 FVKESK. After removal of 4 bases from V and 6 bases from J, the junction contained 8 bases not matched to a gene. The CDR3 has 14 residues. Here the CDR3 reads CASSPASRGKTQYF. CDR3 coding DNA: TGTGCCAGCAGCCCCGCATCCAGGGGGAAGACCCAGTACTTC. The variable domain in full, with the rest retrieved from reference TRBV14 and TRBJ2-5, is EAGVTQFPSHSVIEKGQTVTLRCDPISGHDNLYWYRRVMGKEIKFLLHFVKESKQDESGMPNNRFLAERTGGTYSTLKVQPAELEDSGVYFCASSPASRGKTQYFGPGTRLLVL.

This chain connects TRBV5-1 to TRBJ2-1; D perhaps matches TRBD2 (6 bases). The CDR3 runs 17 residues. CDR1 and CDR2 from the germline V gene are SGHRS and YFSETQ. V lost 0 bases, J lost 0 bases, and 13 bases lay in between. The CDR3 here is CASSLVSGVGSYNEQFF. CDR3 nucleotides: TGCGCCAGCAGCTTGGTATCGGGGGTGGGCTCCTACAATGAGCAGTTCTTC. Drawing the rest from reference TRBV5-1 and TRBJ2-1, the complete variable domain is KAGVTQTPRYLIKTRGQQVTLSCSPISGHRSVSWYQQTPGQGLQFLFEYFSETQRNKGNFPGRFSGRQFSNSRSEMNVSTLELGDSALYLCASSLVSGVGSYNEQFFGPGTRLTVL.

This chain connects TRBV3-1 (or the pseudogene TRBV3-2) to TRBJ2-2; TRBD2 agrees at 8 bases. Germline loops: CDR1 LGHDT, CDR2 YNNKEL (reference sequence). Trimming at V came to 3 bases and at J to 7 bases, leaving 7 bases not matched to a gene. The CDR3 has 15 amino acids. CDR3 sequence reads: CASSHPGGGRGELFF. The CDR3, as DNA: TGTGCCAGCAGCCACCCCGGGGGGGGCCGCGGGGAGCTGTTTTTT.

The chain has TRBV6-2 or TRBV6-3 and TRBJ1-2; unclear D gene. The CDR3 is 14 residues long. Trimming stripped 2 bases from V and 7 bases from J, with 14 bases between. Germline CDR1 and CDR2: MNHEY and SVGEGT. CDR3 region: CASSYQVSSRGYTF. The CDR3 DNA sequence: TGTGCCAGCAGTTACCAGGTATCGTCGCGTGGCTACACCTTC.

The rearrangement uses TRBV6-5 and TRBJ2-4, with 7 bases aligning to TRBD1. The ends lost 5 bases at V and 10 bases at J; junction bases unmatched: 11. Per germline, CDR1 MNHEY and CDR2 SVGAGI. The CDR3 is made up of 14 amino acids. The CDR3 coding sequence is TGTGCCAGCAGTCGCAGCCGGGACAGAGAGATTCAGTACTTC. It yields the protein CASSRSRDREIQYF.

The gene calls are TRBV9 and TRBJ2-3; 12 bases align to TRBD2. J lost 5 bases, V lost 4 bases, and 8 bases had no gene match. This CDR3 spans 16 amino acids. CDR1 is SGDLS and CDR2 is YYNGEE in the germline V gene. The DNA for the CDR3 is TGTGCCAGCAGCACACGACTAGCGGGAGTCGTAGATACGCAGTATTTT. It codes for CASSTRLAGVVDTQYF.

The genes are TRBV5-4 and TRBJ1-5; 10 bases fit TRBD1. V shed 3 bases and J 3 bases; nucleotides not matched to a gene: 6. This CDR3 contains 16 residues. Germline CDR1 SGHNT, CDR2 YYREEE (reference sequence). DNA for the CDR3: TGTGCCAGCAGCTGGGGGGGACAGGGGTCCAATCAGCCCCAGCATTTT. Amino acid sequence: CASSWGGQGSNQPQHF. The variable domain in full, with the rest retrieved from reference TRBV5-4 and TRBJ1-5, is ETGVTQSPTHLIKTRGQQVTLRCSSQSGHNTVSWYQQALGQGPQFIFQYYREEENGRGNFPPRFSGLQFPNYSSELNVNALELDDSALYLCASSWGGQGSNQPQHFGDGTRLSIL.

V and J are TRBV27 and TRBJ2-3, with D possibly being TRBD2 (6 bases). Trimming shortened V by 5 bases and J by 4 bases, and 19 bases separated the two germline ends. The CDR3 has 16 residues. Germline assignment: CDR1 MNHEY and CDR2 SMNVEV (reference sequence). CDR3 nucleotide sequence: TGTGCCAGCAGTCTTGAGACTAGTCCAACCCCAGATACGCAGTATTTT. Its translation is CASSLETSPTPDTQYF.

The chain is built from TRBV19 and TRBJ2-2, with 7 positions matching TRBD1. V gave up 6 bases and J gave up 5 bases; unmatched junction bases: 6. Per germline, CDR1 LNHDA and CDR2 SQIVND (reference sequence). CDR3 size: 14 residues. The CDR3 spells CASRTGARTGELFF. CDR3 in DNA: TGTGCCAGTAGAACAGGGGCTAGGACCGGGGAGCTGTTTTTT. The full variable domain, in which reference TRBV19 and TRBJ2-2 provide the parts outside the CDR3, is DGGITQSPKYLFRKEGQNVTLSCEQNLNHDAMYWYRQDPGQGLRLIYYSQIVNDFQKGDIAEGYSVSREKKESFPLTVTSAQKNPTAFYLCASRTGARTGELFFGEGSRLTVL.